This T cell receptor beta chain was recovered during a study of T cells in localized non-small cell lung cancer. The V end lost 3 bases, the J end lost 3 bases, and 9 bases lay between the germline ends. CDR1 SGHRS and CDR2 YFSETQ come from the germline V gene. The CDR3 sequence is 13 residues long. In regard to this clone: What it recognizes is unknown.

General study findings and limits: Paired adjacent lung recovered a median approximately 62 of the top 100 tumor clones. Greater T cell density in blood accompanied longer overall survival.

Produced via immunoSEQ multiplex PCR; TCRdb's table is partial and in-frame only. The table has roughly 26,000 clones, around 85% seen once. The chain links TRBV5-1 to TRBJ1-1; D ambiguous. The sequence came from an older female donor with stage II squamous cell lung carcinoma. Sequenced material: peripheral blood, taken before any cancer treatment. As DNA, the CDR3 is TGCGCCAGCAGCTCCCACACTGACACTGAAGCTTTCTTT. Translation: CASSSHTDTEAFF.